The source of this TCR beta chain is a study of STAT5B mutations in CD4+ large granular lymphocyte leukemia. The study, taken as a whole, reports: 8/27 top patient clones versus 2/35 control clones were TRBV06-family. Patient CD4-sorted repertoires stayed more clonal than healthy ones after leukemic-clone removal.

Original processing methods: Putative leukemic clones, roughly 60 in all, each exceeded 5% of the repertoire. Sequencing used immunoSEQ multiplex PCR; TCRdb keeps in-frame clones, though not all of them. V, J and clone size were drawn from that table, and D and trimming were deduced from the DNA. The repertoire holds about 8,100 clones, 65% to 80% seen once, with roughly 66% in the top ten. Padova, Helsinki and Shinshu hematology units supplied the CD4+ T-LGLL patients. As to this clone: The antigen remains unidentified.

The CDR3 contains 12 residues. With 4 bases removed from V and 5 bases from J, the gap between germline ends came to 9 bases. Germline V gives CDR1 SGHAT, CDR2 FQNNGV. Input material: PBMCs. The rearrangement joins TRBV11-2 to TRBJ2-7, with D perhaps TRBD1 (5 bases). The receptor was isolated from a woman in her sixties or seventies with CD4+ T-cell large granular lymphocyte leukemia. The CDR3 loop reads CASSSQGDEQYF. The CDR3 region has the DNA TGTGCCAGCAGCTCTCAAGGGGACGAGCAGTACTTC.